The T cell receptor beta chain under discussion was sequenced for a study of human T cells and chemical hapten exposure. Time point denoted: patch test 1, 2 weeks after DPC sensitization. Treatment in this sample: therapeutic diphenylcyclopropenone sensitization with weekly scalp DPC. TCRdb called the RACE reads again in MiXCR, with one record for every CDR3 protein. Among some 110,000 distinct CDR3 sequences listed, around 10% were seen once. The material sequenced was whole blood, taken in connection with sensitization to the hapten diphenylcyclopropenone (DPC). This TCR was sampled from a woman aged 50 to 60 with alopecia areata. Some clones in this sample may be carry-over from other donors' samples.

CDR3 loop: CASSQAGIHGYTF. The CDR3 bases are TGTGCCAGCAGCCAAGCTGGGATCCATGGCTACACCTTC. The chain joins TRBV3-1 to TRBJ1-2; D gene ambiguous. The CDR3 contains 13 residues. Trimming left V 1 base short and J 6 bases short, with 9 bases between. CDR1 and CDR2 from the germline V gene are LGHDT and YNNKEL (reference sequence).